The 25 T cell receptor beta chains presented below share a single source sample, sequenced in a study of blood T cell repertoires in COVID-19. The protocol was immunoSEQ multiplex PCR, while the TCRdb copy is restricted to in-frame clones and leaves out a portion. The repertoire holds some 120,000 clones, around four fifths seen once, with roughly 25% in the top ten. The sequenced sample was peripheral blood. The receptor source for this set is a human donor in a cohort sampled during active COVID-19.

The chain recombines TRBV2 with TRBJ2-7; possibly TRBD1 for D (6 bases). Trimming pared 1 base from V and 1 base from J, leaving 11 bases between. The CDR3 covers 15 residues. Germline V lookup: CDR1 SNHLY, CDR2 FYNNEI. CDR3 sequence: CASSEGWDTSYEQYF. CDR3 sequence (DNA): TGTGCCAGCAGTGAAGGATGGGACACTTCCTACGAGCAGTACTTC.

This chain uses TRBV11-2 with TRBJ2-7, with TRBD2 as a possible D gene (5 bases). Per germline, CDR1 SGHAT and CDR2 FQNNGV. Trimming stripped 1 base from V and 4 bases from J, with 14 bases between. CDR3 length: 15 amino acids. CDR3 in amino acids: CASSLGRQTLYEQYF. The CDR3 DNA reads TGTGCCAGCAGCTTAGGGAGGCAGACCCTTTACGAGCAGTACTTC.

The chain has TRBV5-5 and TRBJ2-1, with a possible D match to TRBD1 (6 bases). V shed 1 base and J shed 3 bases, with 20 bases lying between them. The germline V gene has CDR1 SGHKS and CDR2 YYEKEE (reference sequence). The CDR3 is 18 residues long. The CDR3 loop is CASSLRTLQGSVYNEQFF. CDR3 bases: TGTGCCAGCAGCTTGAGAACACTACAGGGATCGGTCTACAATGAGCAGTTCTTC.

The gene calls are TRBV7-3 and TRBJ2-5; D is possibly TRBD2 (6 bases). Germline lookup yields CDR1 SGHTA and CDR2 FQGTGA. Trimming stripped 5 bases from V and 4 bases from J, with 17 bases between. This CDR3 comprises 15 residues. The CDR3 region is CASSPALGGLETQYF. The CDR3 DNA follows: TGTGCCAGCAGCCCTGCTCTTGGGGGGTTAGAGACCCAGTACTTC.

The chain joins TRBV28 to TRBJ1-1; 11 positions match TRBD1. Unmatched junction bases numbered 4, after V lost 7 bases and J lost 3 bases. Germline CDR1 reads MDHEN; CDR2 reads SYDVKM. The CDR3 sequence is 14 residues long. CDR3 DNA: TGTGCCAGCATCGGACAGGGGGCTCACACTGAAGCTTTCTTT. Protein product: CASIGQGAHTEAFF.

The V and J genes are TRBV6-5 and TRBJ1-5; D is ambiguous. The germline V gene encodes CDR1 MNHEY and CDR2 SVGAGI. V was cut by 8 bases and J by 4 bases, with 15 bases left in between. This CDR3 has 14 amino acids. The CDR3 DNA reads TGTGCCAGCGCGGGCGGTCTAGTGAATCAGCCCCAGCATTTT. Its protein is CASAGGLVNQPQHF.

The chain joins TRBV4-2 to TRBJ1-4, with D unclear. Germline V CDR1 and CDR2: LGHNA, YNFKEQ. The CDR3 contains 14 residues. V lost 1 base to trimming and J lost 7 bases, with 10 bases between them. This CDR3 reads CASSQGGKGEKLFF. CDR3 coding DNA: TGTGCCAGCAGCCAAGGAGGGAAGGGTGAAAAACTGTTTTTT.

The chain links TRBV6-1 to TRBJ2-7; D perhaps matches TRBD2 (6 bases). Germline V gene sequence: CDR1 MNHNS, CDR2 SASEGT. The length of the CDR3 is 15 residues. The V gene lost 1 base and the J gene lost 3 bases, with 13 bases spanning the gap. The CDR3 loop reads CASSEGGEDGYEQYF. In DNA, the CDR3 is TGTGCCAGCAGTGAAGGGGGGGAAGACGGCTACGAGCAGTACTTC.

The chain uses TRBV4-3 and TRBJ2-3, with 9 bases lining up with TRBD1. The CDR3 spans 15 residues. In germline, CDR1 is LGHNA, CDR2 YSLEER. J lost 3 bases, V lost 4 bases, and 5 bases had no gene match. In DNA, the CDR3 is TGCGCCAGCAGCCTTGCGGGACAGGGTACAGATACGCAGTATTTT. Its protein is CASSLAGQGTDTQYF.

The chain recombines TRBV28 with TRBJ1-2; maybe TRBD1 (5 bases). The germline V and J ends were trimmed by 4 bases and 2 bases, with 17 bases remaining between them. The CDR3 has 16 residues. The germline V gene has CDR1 MDHEN and CDR2 SYDVKM. As DNA, the CDR3 is TGTGCCAGCAGTTCCCGGGGGAGGGCGGCCAACTATGGCTACACCTTC. Translating gives CASSSRGRAANYGYTF.

CDR3: CAWSAGTPYEDEQYF. CDR3 in DNA: TGTGCCTGGAGTGCCGGGACTCCATATGAAGACGAGCAGTACTTC. This sequence joins TRBV30 and TRBJ2-7; D may be TRBD2 (6 bases). V was pared by 1 base and J by 5 bases, with 18 bases between. The CDR3 extends over 15 amino acids. CDR1 is GTSNPN and CDR2 is SVGIG in the germline V gene (reference sequence). Supplemented by reference TRBV30 and TRBJ2-7, the full variable domain reads SQTIHQWPATLVQPVGSPLSLECTVEGTSNPNLYWYRQAAGRGLQLLFYSVGIGQISSEVPQNLSASRPQDRQFILSSKKLLLSDSGFYLCAWSAGTPYEDEQYFGPGTRLTVT.

This clone was counted only a few times. The V gene is TRBV7-2, the J gene TRBJ1-2, with D tentatively TRBD1 (5 bases). Germline V CDR1 and CDR2: SGHTA, FQGNSA. The CDR3 contains 16 residues. The germline V and J ends were trimmed by 2 bases and 5 bases, with 18 bases remaining between them. CDR3 DNA: TGTGCCAGCAGCTTATACAAGGAGGGCGGGGGGTATGGCTACACCTTC. This gives the protein CASSLYKEGGGYGYTF.

V usage is TRBV18 and J usage is TRBJ2-5, with D possibly matching TRBD1 (5 bases). Between the trimmed V and J ends, which lost 1 base and 5 bases, there was a span of 11 bases. Germline V gives CDR1 KGHSH, CDR2 LQKENI. The length of the CDR3 is 14 residues. The CDR3, as DNA: TGTGCCAGCTCACCACTTAGTTCAGGGGAGACCCAGTACTTC. It specifies CASSPLSSGETQYF.

This clone was detected a few times. V and J are TRBV23-1 and TRBJ2-7; possibly TRBD2 for D (6 bases). TRBV23-1 is recorded as an ORF, its role being uncertain. This CDR3 has 16 amino acids. Deletions cut 0 bases from V and 3 bases from J, with 15 bases between. This CDR3 reads CASSQSRRGTDYEQYF. For the CDR3, the DNA is TGCGCCAGCAGTCAATCCCGGAGGGGTACCGACTACGAGCAGTACTTC.

The chain joins TRBV18 to TRBJ2-7; D gene ambiguous. The length of the CDR3 is 14 residues. Germline V lookup: CDR1 KGHSH, CDR2 LQKENI. V was trimmed by 1 base and J by 0 bases, leaving 7 bases between them. The CDR3 sequence: CASSPQWASYEQYF. The CDR3 DNA is TGTGCCAGCTCACCACAATGGGCCTCCTACGAGCAGTACTTC.

The chain couples TRBV30 to TRBJ1-6; a weak D match, TRBD1 (5 bases). The ends were cut back, 4 bases at V and 6 bases at J, with 13 bases in the middle. CDR1 is GTSNPN, CDR2 SVGIG, per germline (reference sequence). The CDR3 length is 14 residues. CDR3 DNA: TGTGCCTGGAACCTCCGGGGGGGTAATTCACCCCTCCACTTT. This encodes CAWNLRGGNSPLHF.

V and J are TRBV6-6 and TRBJ2-7, with 9 bases identical to TRBD1. Germline V lookup: CDR1 MNHNY, CDR2 SVGAGI (reference sequence). V dropped 5 bases and J dropped 2; count of bases not matched to a gene: 13. The CDR3 covers 17 residues. Here the CDR3 DNA reads TGTGCCAGCAGTCCCGACAGGGGGAGGGAAGGGGCCTACGAGCAGTACTTC. As protein: CASSPDRGREGAYEQYF.

This clone was recorded once. The chain employs TRBV7-6 and TRBJ2-1; 7 bases line up with TRBD2. CDR3 length: 16 amino acids. Germline V lookup: CDR1 SGHVS, CDR2 FNYEAQ. V shed 1 base and J 0 bases; nucleotides not matched to a gene: 3. The DNA of the CDR3 is TGTGCCAGCAGCTTAGTGGGGGGGGGCTCCTACAATGAGCAGTTCTTC. This translates into CASSLVGGGSYNEQFF.

This clone has a single count. This chain connects TRBV7-6 to TRBJ2-7; D is undetermined. V was trimmed by 4 bases and J by 0 bases, leaving 13 bases between them. Per the germline V gene, CDR1 is SGHVS and CDR2 is FNYEAQ. This CDR3 is built from 15 residues. CDR3: CASSYGSASSYEQYF. The CDR3 nucleotides are TGTGCCAGCAGCTATGGCAGCGCGAGCTCCTACGAGCAGTACTTC.

This clone was seen just once. The chain is built from TRBV7-3 and TRBJ2-1; possibly TRBD1 for D (5 bases). Trimming shortened V by 1 base and J by 10 bases, and 17 bases separated the two germline ends. Germline V gives CDR1 SGHTA, CDR2 FQGTGA. CDR3 size: 15 residues. The CDR3 sequence is CASSLSGRDGIEQFF. The CDR3 DNA reads TGTGCCAGCAGCTTAAGTGGCAGGGATGGAATAGAGCAGTTCTTC.

This clone has only one observation. The J gene is TRBJ2-2, the V gene TRBV27; perhaps TRBD1 as D (6 bases). This CDR3 has 13 amino acids. CDR1 is MNHEY, CDR2 SMNVEV, per germline (reference sequence). Trimming shortened V by 7 bases and J by 2 bases, and 8 bases separated the two germline ends. DNA of the CDR3: TGTGCCAGCAAGGGGGTTAACACCGGGGAGCTGTTTTTT. Translation: CASKGVNTGELFF.

The chain combines TRBV2 with TRBJ2-1; 10 bases map to TRBD1. The CDR3 runs 14 residues. The junction had 7 bases not matched to a gene; V was cut back by 4 bases and J by 10 bases. CDR1 and CDR2 from the germline V gene are SNHLY and FYNNEI. The CDR3 DNA reads TGTGCCAGCAGTGGGCCGGGACAGGGGAGGGAGCAGTTCTTC. It is translated as CASSGPGQGREQFF.

The J gene is TRBJ1-2, the V gene TRBV6-5; D not resolved. V lost 6 bases and J lost 2, with 10 bases in between. This CDR3 is built from 13 residues. CDR1 and CDR2 from the germline V gene are MNHEY and SVGAGI. The CDR3 loop is CASRWQENYGYTF. CDR3 sequence (DNA): TGTGCCAGCAGATGGCAGGAAAACTATGGCTACACCTTC.

This clone is termed medium-sized (0.01 to 0.1%). The V gene is TRBV6-2 or TRBV6-3, the J gene TRBJ1-6, with 8 nucleotides matching TRBD1. In germline, CDR1 is MNHEY, CDR2 SVGEGT. This CDR3 is built from 14 residues. V was pared by 6 bases and J by 9 bases, with 7 bases of the junction left unmatched. The CDR3 coding sequence is TGTGCCAGCAGCCGTGGACAGGGTGGTTCACCCCTCCACTTT. Encoded protein: CASSRGQGGSPLHF.

The chain links TRBV19 to TRBJ2-1, with TRBD2 identical over 10 bases. This CDR3 has 14 amino acids. Germline CDR1 reads LNHDA; CDR2 reads SQIVND (reference sequence). With V trimmed by 7 bases and J by 1 base, 1 base remained unmatched. Written as DNA, the CDR3 is TGTGCCAGTACTAGCGGGGGTTCCTACAATGAGCAGTTCTTC. It encodes CASTSGGSYNEQFF.